Listed below are T cell receptor beta chains from one sample, sequenced in a study of cytomegalovirus exposure and HLA in healthy donors. The data were produced by immunoSEQ multiplex PCR, yet TCRdb's version contains in-frame clones alone and is incomplete. In the table there are 85,000 to 130,000 clones, 70% to 85% of which are singletons. Sequencing input: PBMCs. The receptors shown here come from a woman younger than 30 in good health and CMV-seropositive. Both conserved end residues are part of each CDR3. Fields, in order: J gene, clone size, V gene, D gene, CDR3 DNA, CDR3 protein. D genes are given only for firm matches. Clone size appears in some rows only: once, few, many, or a class for an expanded clone.

J gene: TRBJ1-4; clone size: few; V gene: TRBV19; D gene: NA; CDR3 DNA: TGTGCCAGTATGCTCGGGAGTGAAAAACTGTTTTTT; CDR3 protein: CASMLGSEKLFF
J gene: TRBJ2-6; clone size: NA; V gene: TRBV6-5; D gene: NA; CDR3 DNA: TGTGCCAGCAGTTATGGACTATCCGGGGCCAACGTCCTGACTTTC; CDR3 protein: CASSYGLSGANVLTF
J gene: TRBJ2-1; clone size: NA; V gene: TRBV14; D gene: TRBD2; CDR3 DNA: TGTGCCAGCAGCCGGCCCTGGGAGACTAGCGGGTATGAGCAGTTCTTC; CDR3 protein: CASSRPWETSGYEQFF
J gene: TRBJ2-1; clone size: NA; V gene: TRBV7-6; D gene: NA; CDR3 DNA: TGTGCCAGCAGCAAAAGCAACAATGAGCAGTTCTTC; CDR3 protein: CASSKSNNEQFF
J gene: TRBJ2-2; clone size: NA; V gene: TRBV7-3; D gene: TRBD2; CDR3 DNA: TGTGCCAGCAGTTCGGGGACTAGCGGGTTTTCCGGGGAGCTGTTTTTT; CDR3 protein: CASSSGTSGFSGELFF
J gene: TRBJ1-2; clone size: NA; V gene: TRBV6-1; D gene: NA; CDR3 DNA: TGTGCCAGCAGTGAAGACAGCCCCTATGGCTACACCTTC; CDR3 protein: CASSEDSPYGYTF
J gene: TRBJ2-5; clone size: NA; V gene: TRBV4-1; D gene: TRBD2; CDR3 DNA: TGCGCCAGCTCTGGACGTATAGGGGGCACTAGCGGGAGGGGGCGAGAGACCCAGTACTTC; CDR3 protein: CASSGRIGGTSGRGRETQYF
J gene: TRBJ2-7; clone size: NA; V gene: TRBV15; D gene: TRBD2; CDR3 DNA: TGTGCCACCAGCACCACCGGGACTAGCTTCTACGAGCAGTACTTC; CDR3 protein: CATSTTGTSFYEQYF
J gene: TRBJ1-3; clone size: NA; V gene: TRBV7-3; D gene: NA; CDR3 DNA: TGTGCCAGCAGGTCGGCTGGAAACACCATATATTTT; CDR3 protein: CASRSAGNTIYF
J gene: TRBJ2-1; clone size: NA; V gene: TRBV4-1; D gene: NA; CDR3 DNA: TGCGCCAGCAGCCAAGGGGGGTGGGGGGAGAATGAGCAGTTCTTC; CDR3 protein: CASSQGGWGENEQFF
J gene: TRBJ1-1; clone size: NA; V gene: TRBV28; D gene: NA; CDR3 DNA: TGTGCCAGCAATTTGGCCCAGGGAACCGAAGCTTTCTTT; CDR3 protein: CASNLAQGTEAFF
J gene: TRBJ1-5; clone size: NA; V gene: TRBV7-3; D gene: NA; CDR3 DNA: TGTGCCAGCAGCTTAAGTCTTGATCAGCCCCAGCATTTT; CDR3 protein: CASSLSLDQPQHF
J gene: TRBJ2-1; clone size: few; V gene: TRBV6-1; D gene: NA; CDR3 DNA: TGTGCCAGCAGAACCTTCGGACAAAACAATGAGCAGTTCTTC; CDR3 protein: CASRTFGQNNEQFF
J gene: TRBJ1-5; clone size: NA; V gene: TRBV30; D gene: TRBD1; CDR3 DNA: TGTGCCTGGGCGGGACAGTATAGCAATCAGCCCCAGCATTTT; CDR3 protein: CAWAGQYSNQPQHF
J gene: TRBJ2-1; clone size: NA; V gene: TRBV25-1; D gene: TRBD2; CDR3 DNA: TGTGCCAGCACCCGGCTAGCGGGAGACAATGAGCAGTTCTTC; CDR3 protein: CASTRLAGDNEQFF
J gene: TRBJ1-1; clone size: few; V gene: TRBV6-7; D gene: NA; CDR3 DNA: TGTGCCAGCAACCGACCCTGGTCAGGGGCTTTCTTT; CDR3 protein: CASNRPWSGAFF
J gene: TRBJ2-5; clone size: NA; V gene: TRBV7-6; D gene: NA; CDR3 DNA: TGTGCCAGCAGCTTAGGCAGCCAAGAGACCCAGTACTTC; CDR3 protein: CASSLGSQETQYF
J gene: TRBJ2-2; clone size: NA; V gene: TRBV6-4; D gene: NA; CDR3 DNA: TGTGCCAACGGGACATACTCCTTCGGCGGGGAGCTGTTTTTT; CDR3 protein: CANGTYSFGGELFF
J gene: TRBJ1-1; clone size: NA; V gene: TRBV30; D gene: TRBD1; CDR3 DNA: TGTGCCTGGACCTCGGACCCCTCCAGGGGGGCTTTCTTT; CDR3 protein: CAWTSDPSRGAFF
J gene: TRBJ2-7; clone size: NA; V gene: TRBV6-1; D gene: TRBD1; CDR3 DNA: TGTGCCAGCAGTAGATGGGACAGACCCTACGAGCAGTACTTC; CDR3 protein: CASSRWDRPYEQYF
J gene: TRBJ1-5; clone size: NA; V gene: TRBV6-1; D gene: NA; CDR3 DNA: TGTGCCAGCAGTGATCAGGTCTACAGCAATCAGCCCCAGCATTTT; CDR3 protein: CASSDQVYSNQPQHF
J gene: TRBJ2-7; clone size: NA; V gene: TRBV6-1; D gene: TRBD1; CDR3 DNA: TGTGCCAGCATGCTAGGACAGGGGGCGACCGAGCAGTACTTC; CDR3 protein: CASMLGQGATEQYF